These 18 T cell receptor beta chains were all obtained from the same sample, sequenced in a study of blood T cell repertoires in COVID-19. Sequencing used immunoSEQ multiplex PCR; TCRdb keeps in-frame clones, though not all of them. The data show some 270,000 clones, with approximately 85% seen just once and more than 3.5% held by the top ten. Sequenced sample: PBMCs or T cells enriched from blood (not recorded which). Source of these receptors: a woman aged 25 to 39 who had recovered from COVID-19.

The CDR3 is CAWRRVSEAFF. The CDR3 DNA sequence: TGTGCCTGGAGGAGAGTTTCTGAAGCTTTCTTT. The chain is built from TRBV30 and TRBJ1-1, with unresolved D. The CDR3 is 11 amino acids. Germline V lookup: CDR1 GTSNPN, CDR2 SVGIG (reference sequence). The V end lost 3 bases, the J end lost 6 bases, and 8 bases lay between the germline ends.

The rearrangement links TRBV16 to TRBJ1-2; 7 nucleotides align to TRBD1. The V gene end was trimmed by 4 bases and the J gene end by 9 bases; junction bases not matched to a gene: 8. Germline CDR1 KGHSY, CDR2 FQNENV. The CDR3 is 13 residues long. The CDR3 spells CASSRGRDSRYTF. CDR3 DNA sequence: TGTGCCAGCAGCCGAGGAAGGGACAGCCGCTACACCTTC.

The chain is built from TRBV27 and TRBJ2-7; 12 bases match TRBD2. The germline V gene has CDR1 MNHEY and CDR2 SMNVEV (reference sequence). With V trimmed by 4 bases and J by 4 bases, 5 bases remained unmatched. This CDR3 contains 15 residues. The CDR3 bases are TGTGCCAGCAGTTACGGACTAGCGGGAAGTTACGAGCAGTACTTC. Translated, it gives CASSYGLAGSYEQYF.

As to this clone: An end of the junction does not agree with germline; a read error may underlie this. This chain connects TRBV6-5 to TRBJ2-7, with TRBD1 matching 8 bases. CDR1 is MNHEY and CDR2 is SVGAGI in the germline V gene. This CDR3 is 12 amino acids long. The CDR3 protein is CASSPTGQEWLF. The CDR3 DNA reads TGTGCCAGCAGTCCGACGGGACAGGAATGGCTCTTC.

The chain combines TRBV6-5 with TRBJ2-2, with D unresolved. This CDR3 is built from 13 residues. The V gene's germline CDR1 is MNHEY and CDR2 SVGAGI. Trimming shortened V by 2 bases and J by 6 bases, and 7 bases separated the two germline ends. CDR3 nucleotide sequence: TGTGCCAGCAGTTACGCGGTCGCCGGGGAGCTGTTTTTT. The encoded protein is CASSYAVAGELFF.

This sequence joins TRBV7-9 and TRBJ2-3, with TRBD2 matching over 7 bases. Unmatched junction bases numbered 9, after V lost 6 bases and J lost 0 bases. CDR1 is SEHNR, CDR2 FQNEAQ, per germline (reference sequence). CDR3 length equals 16 residues. The CDR3 DNA reads as TGTGCCAGCAGTAAGATGAGCGGGGATAGCACAGATACGCAGTATTTT. Its protein is CASSKMSGDSTDTQYF.

The chain joins TRBV18 to TRBJ1-1; D unclear. Trimming removed 2 bases at V and 10 bases at J, with 14 bases between. The germline V gene has CDR1 KGHSH and CDR2 LQKENI. This CDR3 spans 13 amino acids. The CDR3 protein is CASSPDGDNPAFF. CDR3 bases: TGTGCCAGCTCACCAGACGGCGACAACCCAGCTTTCTTT.

The V gene is TRBV29-1, the J gene TRBJ2-7, with a possible D match to TRBD1 (6 bases). Per the germline V gene, CDR1 is SQVTM and CDR2 is ANQGSEA. V was clipped by 6 bases and J by 3 bases, with 27 bases between them. The CDR3 extends over 17 amino acids. The CDR3 coding sequence is TGCAGCGTCGTTCGTAATTCATACAGGGCGAGGATCTACGAGCAGTACTTC. It translates to CSVVRNSYRARIYEQYF.

The chain has TRBV19 and TRBJ1-5; the D gene is possibly TRBD1 (6 bases). Per the germline V gene, CDR1 is LNHDA and CDR2 is SQIVND (reference sequence). The CDR3 length is 18 residues. V was trimmed by 3 bases and J by 0 bases, leaving 18 bases between them. The CDR3 region is CASSMGAYMGRSNQPQHF. DNA of the CDR3: TGTGCCAGTAGTATGGGGGCTTATATGGGTCGTAGCAATCAGCCCCAGCATTTT.

The chain recombines TRBV2 with TRBJ1-1; D may be TRBD1 (5 bases). The CDR3 length is 14 residues. In germline, CDR1 is SNHLY, CDR2 FYNNEI. Trimming removed 3 bases from V and 1 base from J, with 9 bases in between. For the CDR3, the DNA is TGTGCCAGCAGTGAGACAGACTGGAACACTGAAGCTTTCTTT. Its protein is CASSETDWNTEAFF.

This sequence joins TRBV6-6 and TRBJ2-1; tentatively, D is TRBD2 (6 bases). This CDR3 has 13 residues. The germline V gene has CDR1 MNHNY and CDR2 SVGAGI (reference sequence). V was clipped by 8 bases and J by 6 bases, with 14 bases between them. CDR3 region: CASGLGLGNEQFF. The DNA of the CDR3 is TGTGCCAGCGGGTTGGGACTCGGCAATGAGCAGTTCTTC.

This clone was recorded once. This chain uses TRBV4-2 with TRBJ2-7; weak D call: TRBD2 (6 bases). V was pared by 3 bases and J by 0 bases, with 15 bases between. The CDR3 is 16 amino acids. Germline lookup yields CDR1 LGHNA and CDR2 YNFKEQ. CDR3 amino acids: CASSHGSGPTSYEQYF. The CDR3 DNA reads as TGTGCCAGCAGCCACGGTAGCGGCCCGACCTCCTACGAGCAGTACTTC.

This chain connects TRBV12-5 to TRBJ2-3; 7 bases line up with TRBD1. Germline V gene sequence: CDR1 LGHNT, CDR2 FRNRAP. CDR3 length equals 17 residues. The J segment lost 2 bases and the V segment lost 1 base, leaving 9 bases of the junction unmatched. CDR3 region: CASGLARTGANTDTQYF. CDR3 nucleotides: TGTGCTAGTGGTTTGGCCCGAACAGGGGCGAACACAGATACGCAGTATTTT.

The chain carries TRBV5-4 and TRBJ2-1, with 7 bases aligning to TRBD2. V was pared by 4 bases and J by 2 bases, with 12 bases of the junction left unmatched. The CDR3 extends over 17 amino acids. The germline CDR1 and CDR2 sequences are SGHNT and YYREEE (reference sequence). The CDR3 DNA reads TGTGCCAGCAGCCCGAGGCGGGGGATTGAAACCTACAATGAGCAGTTCTTC. This sequence encodes CASSPRRGIETYNEQFF.

The CDR3 DNA reads TGTGCCAGCAGCTTAGGGCAGGGAAGCGGCTACACCTTC. Translating it yields CASSLGQGSGYTF. This sequence joins TRBV7-9 and TRBJ1-2; D might be TRBD1 (5 bases). The CDR3 consists of 13 residues. The V gene's germline CDR1 is SEHNR and CDR2 FQNEAQ (reference sequence). Deletions cut 1 base from V and 8 bases from J, with 11 bases between.

The V call is TRBV6-5, the J call TRBJ1-2; 7 bases fit TRBD1. The CDR3 loop spans 15 amino acids. The junction had 6 bases not matched to a gene; V was cut back by 5 bases and J by 0 bases. Germline V gene sequence: CDR1 MNHEY, CDR2 SVGAGI. The CDR3 sequence is CASSTGVAPNYGYTF. The CDR3 DNA is TGTGCCAGCAGTACAGGGGTAGCCCCTAACTATGGCTACACCTTC.

The chain couples TRBV4-1 to TRBJ1-5; 9 bases match TRBD1. V lost 8 bases, J lost 4 bases, and 6 bases stayed unmatched. CDR1 MGHRA and CDR2 YSYEKL come from the germline V gene. The CDR3 runs to 14 residues. DNA of the CDR3: TGCGCCAGCGGTCCCGGGACAGGGAATCAGCCCCAGCATTTT. Translating it yields CASGPGTGNQPQHF.

The chain joins TRBV6-1 to TRBJ1-4; 7 bases line up with TRBD1. The J segment lost 4 bases and the V segment lost 1 base, leaving 6 bases of the junction unmatched. The CDR3 loop spans 16 amino acids. Per the germline V gene, CDR1 is MNHNS and CDR2 is SASEGT. For the CDR3, the DNA is TGTGCCAGCAGTGAAGAGAGGGGGCTGCATAATGAAAAACTGTTTTTT. Translated: CASSEERGLHNEKLFF.